This T cell receptor (beta chain) was captured by sequencing in a study of blood T cell repertoires in COVID-19. Authors' data handling: The assay estimated nucleated cells by amplifying reference gene primers. The repertoire was sequenced with immunoSEQ multiplex PCR; TCRdb's copy has only in-frame clones and lacks some. For V, J and clone size, that table is used; D and trimming come from the DNA. The sample records some 80,000 clones, about four fifths being singletons. Germline-derived CDR1 and CDR2 are SEHNR and FQNEAQ (reference sequence). V lost 5 bases and J 7 bases, leaving 21 bases between the germline ends. This CDR3 has 16 amino acids.

The chain has TRBV7-9 and TRBJ2-1; D might be TRBD2 (6 bases). The sample was peripheral blood. This clonotype was obtained from a man aged 45 to 65 with acute or convalescent COVID-19. CDR3 in amino acids: CASSQGVGTGRNEQFF. The CDR3 DNA follows: TGTGCCAGCAGCCAAGGGGTTGGGACTGGGAGAAATGAGCAGTTCTTC.